This is a list of T cell receptor beta chains from one sample in a study of blood T cell repertoires in COVID-19. The table came from immunoSEQ multiplex PCR; TCRdb's copy has only in-frame clones and leaves some out. The data hold just over 300,000 clones, with around 89% observed a single time. Sequencing input: PBMCs or T cells enriched from blood (not recorded which). These receptors came from a woman in her 40s who had recovered from COVID-19. CDR3s include the opening cysteine and the closing phenylalanine or tryptophan. The D gene is left open where the match is weak. Size is stated for part of the rows, as once, few or many counts, or as a class when the clone is expanded.

. | TRBJ1-1 | TRBV5-1 | . | CASSPRSTLNTEAFF | TGCGCCAGCAGCCCCCGAAGCACTTTGAACACTGAAGCTTTCTTT
. | TRBJ1-3 | TRBV6-5 | . | CASSVGGSSGNTIYF | TGTGCCAGCAGCGTTGGCGGATCCTCTGGAAACACCATATATTTT
. | TRBJ1-2 | TRBV2 | TRBD1 | CASSSGTGYYGYTF | TGTGCCAGCAGTTCCGGGACAGGGTACTATGGCTACACCTTC
few | TRBJ2-1 | TRBV5-1 | TRBD2 | CASSRPLAGGGNEQFF | TGCGCCAGCAGCCGGCCCCTAGCGGGAGGAGGGAATGAGCAGTTCTTC
. | TRBJ2-2 | TRBV9 | . | CASSGAGGELFF | TGTGCCAGCAGCGGGGCGGGCGGGGAGCTGTTTTTT
. | TRBJ2-7 | TRBV7-9 | TRBD1 | CASMGQGYEQYF | TGTGCCAGCATGGGACAGGGCTACGAGCAGTACTTC
. | TRBJ1-2 | TRBV7-2 | TRBD1 | CASSEQGGYGYTF | TGTGCCAGCAGCGAACAGGGGGGGTATGGCTACACCTTC
few | TRBJ1-5 | TRBV3-1/TRBV3-2 | . | CASSQNWDNTRGYQPQHF | TGTGCCAGCAGCCAAAATTGGGACAATACAAGGGGCTATCAGCCCCAGCATTTT
once | TRBJ1-2 | TRBV28 | TRBD1 | CASSPTGGPGYTF | TGTGCCAGCAGCCCGACAGGGGGCCCTGGCTACACCTTC
. | TRBJ2-1 | TRBV9 | . | CASSYGGTDYNEQFF | TGTGCCAGCAGCTACGGTGGGACTGACTACAATGAGCAGTTCTTC
. | TRBJ2-7 | TRBV7-9 | . | CASSLTYEQYF | TGTGCCAGCAGCTTAACATACGAGCAGTACTTC